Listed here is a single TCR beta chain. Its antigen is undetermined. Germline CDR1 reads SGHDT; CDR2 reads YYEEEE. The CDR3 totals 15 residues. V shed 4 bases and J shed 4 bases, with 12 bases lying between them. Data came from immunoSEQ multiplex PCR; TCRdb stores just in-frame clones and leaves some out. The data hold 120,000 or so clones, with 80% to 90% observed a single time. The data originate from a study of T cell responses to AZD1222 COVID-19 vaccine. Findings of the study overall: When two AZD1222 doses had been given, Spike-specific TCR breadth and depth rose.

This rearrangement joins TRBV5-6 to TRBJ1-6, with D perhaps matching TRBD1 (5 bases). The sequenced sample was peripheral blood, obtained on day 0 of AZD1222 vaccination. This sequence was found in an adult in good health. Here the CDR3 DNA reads TGTGCCAGCAGCCCGGACGGGGGTTATAATTCACCCCTCCACTTT. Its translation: CASSPDGGYNSPLHF.